The clone carrying this T cell receptor (beta chain) occurred a few times. Its target is not known. This entry is derived from a study of CD8+ T cells in alopecia areata. About the research overall: For the treated group, dosing was oral tofacitinib at 5 to 10 mg twice daily.

Extracted RNA was reverse transcribed into cDNA, the sequencing template. The data were produced by immunoSEQ multiplex PCR, yet TCRdb's version contains in-frame clones alone and is incomplete. The sample holds 90,000 or so clones; roughly 40% are singletons and the top ten take around 18%. General study points: On tofacitinib, scalp clonality and expanded CD8+ clones among top 100 fell significantly. In blood and scalp, many expanded lesional clones persisted during tofacitinib.

Treatment indicated: oral pan-JAK inhibitor, 5-10 mg twice daily. Sorted out of PBMCs were CD4+ T cells and CD8+ T cells. Germline values: CDR1 GTSNPN, CDR2 SVGIG (reference sequence). The CDR3 is 15 amino acids. This rearrangement joins TRBV30 to TRBJ2-3, with 11 nucleotides matching TRBD1. The source is a human donor with alopecia areata. The sequencing here drew on CD8+ T cells sorted from blood, taken at week 24, from a patient treated with tofacitinib. The CDR3 loop is CASSGTGGIFGTQYF. The CDR3 DNA is TGTGCTTCGAGCGGGACAGGGGGGATTTTTGGTACGCAGTATTTT.